Below, 13 T cell receptor beta chains from the same sample are listed, as sequenced in a study of patients and donors after allogeneic stem cell transplantation. TCRdb recomputed calls from the RT-PCR reads with MiXCR, one row per CDR3 protein. The table shows 150,000 to 250,000 distinct CDR3 sequences, with roughly 40% occurring only once. The sample comprised blood, either unsorted or a sorted T cell fraction (not recorded which). These receptor sequences come from a human donor who was either an allogeneic HSCT recipient or a stem cell or donor lymphocyte infusion donor (not recorded which). It is not recorded whose cells these are; they may come from a transplant donor.

The chain joins TRBV5-1 to TRBJ1-1, with 8 nucleotides matching TRBD1. Germline CDR1 reads SGHRS; CDR2 reads YFSETQ. V shed 3 bases and J 2 bases; nucleotides not matched to a gene: 6. The CDR3 consists of 15 residues. CDR3 amino acids: CASSSPDRGNTEAFF. The CDR3 nucleotides read TGCGCCAGCAGCTCTCCTGACAGGGGAAACACTGAAGCTTTCTTT.

The V gene is TRBV6-5, the J gene TRBJ1-1, with TRBD1 as a possible D gene (5 bases). The length of the CDR3 is 17 residues. The V end lost 0 bases, the J end lost 1 base, and 15 bases lay between the germline ends. Germline lookup yields CDR1 MNHEY and CDR2 SVGAGI. CDR3 bases: TGTGCCAGCAGTTACTCGAGTAGAGGGGTAACGAACACTGAAGCTTTCTTT. The encoded protein is CASSYSSRGVTNTEAFF.

The rearrangement links TRBV7-9 to TRBJ2-2; D possibly matches TRBD1 or TRBD2 (5 bases each). This CDR3 is built from 15 residues. The V end was cut by 5 bases, the J end by 8 bases, with 18 bases between. Germline loops: CDR1 SEHNR, CDR2 FQNEAQ (reference sequence). CDR3 residues: CASSSTPGTGGELFF. CDR3 DNA: TGTGCCAGCAGCAGTACCCCAGGGACGGGAGGGGAGCTGTTTTTT. The entire variable domain, with the rest obtained from reference TRBV7-9 and TRBJ2-2, is as follows: DTGVSQNPRHKITKRGQNVTFRCDPISEHNRLYWYRQTLGQGPEFLTYFQNEAQLEKSRLLSDRFSAERPKGSFSTLEIQRTEQGDSAMYLCASSSTPGTGGELFFGEGSRLTVL.

This clonotype was counted only a few times. The gene calls are TRBV4-3 and TRBJ1-1; D gene unclear. Trimming left V 0 bases short and J 7 bases short, with 15 bases between. Germline loops: CDR1 LGHNA, CDR2 YSLEER. There are 15 residues in the CDR3. The CDR3 sequence is CASSQDHMLGSEAFF. In DNA form, the CDR3 reads TGCGCCAGCAGCCAAGATCACATGTTAGGGAGTGAAGCTTTCTTT.

V usage is TRBV6-4 and J usage is TRBJ1-2, with D maybe TRBD1 (6 bases). V dropped 6 bases and J dropped 1 base, with 15 bases sitting between them. Per germline, CDR1 MRHNA and CDR2 SNTAGT. The CDR3 is 15 amino acids. In DNA form, the CDR3 reads TGTGCCAGCAGGGAGGACAGCCGGAATAACTATGGCTACACCTTC. Translating gives CASREDSRNNYGYTF.

This clonotype came up a few times. This chain uses TRBV27 with TRBJ1-2, with 7 bases fitting TRBD1. Trimming cost V 4 bases and J 8 bases; bases outside gene matches: 10. Germline V gene data show CDR1 as MNHEY and CDR2 as SMNVEV (reference sequence). The CDR3 is 14 amino acids. CDR3 region: CASSSYRGPSGYTF. The CDR3 DNA reads TGTGCCAGCAGTTCGTACAGGGGCCCCTCAGGCTACACCTTC.

The chain recombines TRBV12-3 or TRBV12-4 with TRBJ1-1; D uncertain. This CDR3 has 14 residues. Trimming removed 2 bases from V and 0 bases from J, with 7 bases in between. The CDR3 sequence: CASSLIPVNTEAFF. The CDR3 nucleotides read TGTGCCAGCAGTTTAATCCCCGTGAACACTGAAGCTTTCTTT.

The chain combines TRBV24-1 with TRBJ2-5, with 8 bases lining up with TRBD1. Germline lookup yields CDR1 KGHDR and CDR2 SFDVKD. CDR3 size: 17 residues. The ends lost 3 bases at V and 1 base at J; junction bases unmatched: 9. In nucleotides, the CDR3 is TGTGCCACCAGTGATCCCGGACAGGGAGTAATCCAAGAGACCCAGTACTTC. This sequence encodes CATSDPGQGVIQETQYF.

The chain employs TRBV10-3 and TRBJ2-3, with unresolved D. The CDR3 has 14 amino acids. Germline V gene sequence: CDR1 ENHRY, CDR2 SYGVKD. Trimming stripped 0 bases from V and 1 base from J, with 5 bases between. CDR3 bases: TGTGCCATCAGTGAGTCGGTCGGCACAGATACGCAGTATTTT. Translation: CAISESVGTDTQYF.

The chain couples TRBV5-1 to TRBJ2-1; TRBD2 matches at 8 bases. Trimming cost V 1 base and J 5 bases; bases outside gene matches: 8. CDR3 length: 16 amino acids. Germline V gene lookup returns CDR1 SGHRS and CDR2 YFSETQ. For the CDR3, the DNA is TGCGCCAGCAGCTTGCCTCTCGGACTAGCCGACAATGAGCAGTTCTTC. Amino acid sequence: CASSLPLGLADNEQFF.

CDR3 DNA: TGTGCCAGCAGTTTACGGGGACAGCCAGCAAATCAGCCCCAGCATTTT. This codes for CASSLRGQPANQPQHF. This chain links TRBV27 with TRBJ1-5; 7 bases map to TRBD1. There are 16 residues in the CDR3. Germline V gene data show CDR1 as MNHEY and CDR2 as SMNVEV (reference sequence). After removal of 2 bases from V and 4 bases from J, the junction contained 8 bases not matched to a gene.

The chain employs TRBV7-9 and TRBJ1-4, with a possible D match to TRBD1 (5 bases). Per the germline V gene, CDR1 is SEHNR and CDR2 is FQNEAQ (reference sequence). The germline V and J ends were trimmed by 5 bases and 8 bases, with 18 bases remaining between them. The CDR3 extends over 15 amino acids. As DNA, the CDR3 is TGTGCCAGCAGCCCCCCAAGCCGCGAGGGGGAAAAACTGTTTTTT. It encodes CASSPPSREGEKLFF.

CDR3 nucleotide sequence: TGTGCCAGCAGCCCTCGGACAGGGCAAGTTCATGGCTACACCTTC. It specifies CASSPRTGQVHGYTF. V and J are TRBV9 and TRBJ1-2; 8 bases map to TRBD1. Losses at the gene ends were 4 bases for V and 6 bases for J; bases not matched to a gene: 11. The CDR3 consists of 15 residues. Germline lookup yields CDR1 SGDLS and CDR2 YYNGEE.